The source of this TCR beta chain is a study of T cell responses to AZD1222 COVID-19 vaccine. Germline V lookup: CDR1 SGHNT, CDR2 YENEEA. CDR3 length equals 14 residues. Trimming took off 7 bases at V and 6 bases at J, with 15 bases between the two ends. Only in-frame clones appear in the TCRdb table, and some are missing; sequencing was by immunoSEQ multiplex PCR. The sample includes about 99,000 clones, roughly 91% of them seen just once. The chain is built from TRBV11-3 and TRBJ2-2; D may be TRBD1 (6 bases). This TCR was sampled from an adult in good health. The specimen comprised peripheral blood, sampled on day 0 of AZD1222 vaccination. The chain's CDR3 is CASTLGGSAGELFF. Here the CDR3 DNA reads TGTGCCAGCACCCTAGGGGGATCGGCCGGGGAGCTGTTTTTT.